Listed here are 2 T cell receptor beta chains from one sample, sequenced in a study of blood T cells in healthy people across ages. Together with a sample-barcoded 5' primer, a J-beta primer mix was included in a second PCR lasting about 6 to 12 cycles. TCRdb fed the 5' RACE reads into MiXCR, producing one record per CDR3 protein. The repertoire consists of hundreds of thousands of distinct CDR3 sequences, with 44% occurring once and the leading ten covering roughly a fifth. The sequenced sample consisted of blood. Source of these receptors: a man in his sixties in good health.

J is TRBJ2-1 and V is TRBV7-2, with 8 bases that match TRBD2. The germline V gene encodes CDR1 SGHTA and CDR2 FQGNSA. The CDR3 loop spans 16 amino acids. V was pared by 10 bases and J by 4 bases, with 15 bases of the junction left unmatched. The CDR3 loop reads CATQGRNGGGYNEQFF. In DNA, the CDR3 is TGTGCCACCCAAGGCCGAAACGGGGGGGGTTACAATGAGCAGTTCTTC.

The V gene is TRBV4-2, the J gene TRBJ2-5; 7 positions agree with TRBD2. Germline V gene lookup returns CDR1 LGHNA and CDR2 YNFKEQ. V gave up 1 base and J gave up 2 bases; unmatched junction bases: 13. The CDR3 loop spans 18 amino acids. CDR3 nucleotide sequence: TGTGCCAGCAGCCAAGGAGTCGGGACTATCGGGTTTCAAGAGACCCAGTACTTC. Protein product: CASSQGVGTIGFQETQYF.